This T cell receptor (beta chain) was captured by sequencing in a study of shared clonotypes between healthy human individuals (dated by TCRdb to the early 2020s). Some background on the complete study: The cohort included a few men and a couple of women between 18 and 49 years of age. For each donor, CD4 naive and CD4 memory were each run on three plates, CD8 naive on two plates, and CD8 memory on one plate. To increase sequencing depth and limit assay-specific biases, different laboratories used diverse techniques to prepare libraries and sequence TCR repertoires. The study deeply sequenced blood TCR repertoires of several healthy adults to estimate repertoire size and the extent of clonotype sharing between individuals. Per donor, leukapheresis produced somewhere between about 0.94 and 9 billion PBMCs. The research as a whole found: Compared with non-shared clonotypes, the clonotypes found in all four sorted-subset donors had higher generation probabilities. Sampling was restricted to blood, and TCR repertoires in tissues likely differ from the TCR repertoires found in blood. Naive subsets generally had larger estimated clonotype richness than memory subsets. Across four donors, around 5.4% of naive CD4, approximately 3.6% of naive CD8, around 2.5% of memory CD4, and 0.4% to 0.45% of memory CD8 clonotypes were shared. Even with the large sequencing depth, rarefaction of the sorted-subset datasets indicated that sequencing was incomplete. Pairwise subsampling indicated that sequencing depth was expected to affect the degree of clonotype sharing among donors. Because the study included only a small number of donors, the genetic and exposure-history diversity represented was limited.

Using the deep immunoSEQ assay, TCR CDR3 regions were amplified from genomic DNA by multiplex PCR. For each cell subset, the extracted genomic DNA was distributed evenly across all wells of several immunoSEQ 96-well plates, and each plate served as one replicate. For sorted subsets, approximately 190 ng of genomic DNA, equivalent to some 30,000 T cell genomes, went into each replicate PCR. Purified libraries were quantified with a Qubit 3.0 fluorometer, sized on a Bioanalyzer 2100, and re-quantified with the KAPA Library Quantification kit. Every immunoSEQ 96-well plate was sequenced on a dedicated single-read 150-cycle Illumina NextSeq 550 flow cell. In the authors' own workflow: Because the immunoSEQ output held only junctional sequences and lacked quality scores, the filtering could not match the filtering applied to full-length reads. Sequences were annotated with PyIR, a Python wrapper for IgBLAST v1.9, using IMGT germline references to assign V/J genes and CDR3. Any read was removed if the V/J assignment was weak (E-value above 1e-6), the CDR3 was missing, or the read contained stop codons, out-of-frame junctions, or ambiguous translated residues. V3J clonotypes were defined by identical inferred V gene, J gene, and CDR3 amino acid sequence. The percentage overlap between two repertoires was calculated by dividing the number of shared unique clonotypes by the size of the smaller repertoire. Repertoire richness was assessed with RTK rarefaction, the Chao1 estimator, and Recon v2.1 estimates of unobserved clonotypes. Generation probabilities were computed with OLGA for all TCRbeta clonotypes obtained by the gDNA method from a handful of donors. TCRdb re-hosts the immuneACCESS table, in-frame sequences only. Its copies lack some clones; in the studies checked, an unresolved V gene accounts for under half of them, and the cause for the rest is not known. V and J calls and clone size come straight from that table; D and trimming were deduced from the DNA. The sample includes some 2.1 million clones, with approximately 94% observed a single time. About 1.1% of the sample lies in the top ten.

As for this clone: What this receptor recognizes is not known. No quality values exist for individual bases; no much larger clone is one base distant. The same CDR3 also results from other DNA sequences found in this sample.

CD8 naive samples consisted of CD45RO-negative cells that were positively selected for CCR7, yielding a CD45RA+CCR7+ population without TemRA cells. Healthy HIV-negative adults with no recently reported acute infections or vaccinations were included as donors. Every donor was a Caucasian adult living in Nashville, Tennessee, USA. Blood was collected by leukapheresis, and PBMCs were isolated by Ficoll-Histopaque density gradient centrifugation and then cryopreserved in liquid nitrogen vapor phase. Analytical flow cytometry was used to check the purity and quantity of every magnetically sorted T cell population. From each sorted fraction, genomic DNA was isolated and quantified by UV absorbance on a Nanodrop 2000c. The CDR3, cysteine through phenylalanine, is 12 amino acids long. Only the CDR3 portion is preserved as DNA: 36 bases, with reading frame beginning at the first base. CDR1 is given as MNHEY and CDR2 as SVGAGI, both from the germline V gene. V is clipped by 6 bases and J by 6 bases, and the sequence between their germline boundaries is 8 bases long.

What was sequenced was naive CD8+ T cells sorted from blood. This specimen's cell subset or site label, per the study, means: CD45RA+CCR7+. The chain couples TRBV6-5 to TRBJ2-2, with the identity of the D gene unclear. This sequence was found in a man between 18 and 35 years old in good health. The CDR3 region reads CASSLGAGELFF. The nucleotide sequence reads as follows: TGTGCCAGCAGCCTTGGCGCCGGGGAGCTGTTTTTT.